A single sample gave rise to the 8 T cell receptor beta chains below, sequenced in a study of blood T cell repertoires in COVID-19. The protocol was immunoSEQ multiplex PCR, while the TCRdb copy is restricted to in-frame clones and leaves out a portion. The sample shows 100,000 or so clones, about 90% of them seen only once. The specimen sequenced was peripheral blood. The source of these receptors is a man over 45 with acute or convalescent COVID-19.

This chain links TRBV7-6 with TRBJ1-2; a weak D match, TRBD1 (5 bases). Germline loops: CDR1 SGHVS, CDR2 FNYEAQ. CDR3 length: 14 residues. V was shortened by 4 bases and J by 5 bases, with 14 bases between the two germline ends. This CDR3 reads CASSSPGLPYGYTF. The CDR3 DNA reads TGTGCCAGCAGCTCCCCGGGACTCCCATATGGCTACACCTTC.

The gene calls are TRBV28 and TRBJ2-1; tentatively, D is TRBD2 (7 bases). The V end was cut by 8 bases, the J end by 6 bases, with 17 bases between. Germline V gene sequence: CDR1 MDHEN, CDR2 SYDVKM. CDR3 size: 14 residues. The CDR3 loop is CASATAGALNEQFF. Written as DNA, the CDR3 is TGTGCCAGCGCTACTGCGGGGGCGCTCAATGAGCAGTTCTTC.

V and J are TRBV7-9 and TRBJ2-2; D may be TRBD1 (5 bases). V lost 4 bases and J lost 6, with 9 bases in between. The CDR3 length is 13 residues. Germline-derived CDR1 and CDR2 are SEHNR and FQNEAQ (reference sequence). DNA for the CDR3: TGTGCCAGCAGCTACTTCAGGGCCGGGGAGCTGTTTTTT. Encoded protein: CASSYFRAGELFF.

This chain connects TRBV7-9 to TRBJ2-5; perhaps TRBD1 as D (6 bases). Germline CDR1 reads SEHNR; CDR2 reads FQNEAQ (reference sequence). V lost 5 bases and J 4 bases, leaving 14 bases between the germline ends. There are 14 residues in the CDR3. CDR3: CASSRQGLRETQYF. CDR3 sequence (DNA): TGTGCCAGCAGCCGGCAGGGGTTGCGAGAGACCCAGTACTTC. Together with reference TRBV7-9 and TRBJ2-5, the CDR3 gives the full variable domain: DTGVSQNPRHKITKRGQNVTFRCDPISEHNRLYWYRQTLGQGPEFLTYFQNEAQLEKSRLLSDRFSAERPKGSFSTLEIQRTEQGDSAMYLCASSRQGLRETQYFGPGTRLLVL.

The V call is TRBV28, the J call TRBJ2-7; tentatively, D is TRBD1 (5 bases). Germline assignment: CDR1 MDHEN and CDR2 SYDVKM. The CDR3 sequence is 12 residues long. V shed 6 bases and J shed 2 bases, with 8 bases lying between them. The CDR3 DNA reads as TGTGCCAGCAGGGGGCAGGCCTACGAGCAGTACTTC. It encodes CASRGQAYEQYF.

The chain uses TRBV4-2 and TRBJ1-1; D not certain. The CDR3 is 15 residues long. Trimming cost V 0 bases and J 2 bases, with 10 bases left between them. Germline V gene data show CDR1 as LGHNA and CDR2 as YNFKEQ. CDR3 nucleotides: TGTGCCAGCAGCCAAGATGCAGTCTTAAACACTGAAGCTTTCTTT. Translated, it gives CASSQDAVLNTEAFF.

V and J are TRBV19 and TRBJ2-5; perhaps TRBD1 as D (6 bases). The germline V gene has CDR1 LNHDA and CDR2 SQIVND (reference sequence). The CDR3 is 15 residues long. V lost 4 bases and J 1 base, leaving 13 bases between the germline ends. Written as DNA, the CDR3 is TGTGCCAGTAGTACCACAGGGAGTCTCCAAGAGACCCAGTACTTC. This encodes CASSTTGSLQETQYF. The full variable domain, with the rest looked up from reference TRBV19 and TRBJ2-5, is DGGITQSPKYLFRKEGQNVTLSCEQNLNHDAMYWYRQDPGQGLRLIYYSQIVNDFQKGDIAEGYSVSREKKESFPLTVTSAQKNPTAFYLCASSTTGSLQETQYFGPGTRLLVL.

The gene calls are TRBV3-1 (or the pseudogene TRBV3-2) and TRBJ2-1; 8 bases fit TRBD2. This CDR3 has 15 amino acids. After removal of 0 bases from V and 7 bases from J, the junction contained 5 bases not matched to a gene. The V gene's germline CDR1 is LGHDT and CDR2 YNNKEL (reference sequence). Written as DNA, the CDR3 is TGTGCCAGCAGCCAAGATGGCCTAGCGGGTAATGAGCAGTTCTTC. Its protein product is CASSQDGLAGNEQFF.